The 6 T cell receptor beta chains below were found in one sample sequenced in a study of post-analysis software for immune sequencing data. TCR beta cDNA libraries had unique molecular identifiers. In TCRdb, the PCR reads were re-called with MiXCR into one record per CDR3 protein. The table has fewer than 550,000 distinct CDR3 sequences, 30% to 40% seen once. These TCRs' antigens remain unknown. Study-level results: Patients showed TRBV5-6, TRBV5-1 and TRBV20-1 among a few TRBV segments more frequent than in controls.

The specimen was blood. These receptors were taken from a girl between 2 and 17 years old with multiple sclerosis.

This rearrangement joins TRBV5-6 to TRBJ2-4; D might be TRBD2 (5 bases). With the DNA end fitting TRBJ2-7 better, the J assignment may be wrong. Germline V lookup: CDR1 SGHDT, CDR2 YYEEEE. The CDR3 runs to 14 residues. CDR3 protein: CASSPRAEYYEQYF. DNA for the CDR3: TGTGCCAGCAGCCCGAGGGCAGAATACTACGAGCAGTACTTC.

In its sample, this clonotype was seen once. This chain joins TRBV9 and TRBJ1-3, with D unresolved. Germline V lookup: CDR1 SGDLS, CDR2 YYNGEE. Trimming cost V 5 bases and J 4 bases, with 19 bases left between them. The CDR3 is 16 residues long. CDR3 DNA sequence: TGTGCCAGCAGTCCGTACGTGGGCTCCAACGGAAACACCATATATTTT. This sequence encodes CASSPYVGSNGNTIYF.

V and J are TRBV5-4 and TRBJ2-3; unclear D gene. Trimming shortened V by 2 bases and J by 6 bases, and 13 bases separated the two germline ends. Germline V gives CDR1 SGHNT, CDR2 YYREEE (reference sequence). This CDR3 comprises 14 residues. CDR3 sequence reads: CASSFMVLSDTQYF. CDR3 nucleotides: TGTGCCAGCAGCTTCATGGTCCTCTCGGATACGCAGTATTTT. The full variable domain, completed using reference TRBV5-4 and TRBJ2-3, is ETGVTQSPTHLIKTRGQQVTLRCSSQSGHNTVSWYQQALGQGPQFIFQYYREEENGRGNFPPRFSGLQFPNYSSELNVNALELDDSALYLCASSFMVLSDTQYFGPGTRLTVL.

This clonotype came up many times. The chain employs TRBV15 and TRBJ2-5; the D is unclear. Deletions cut 1 base from V and 4 bases from J, with 7 bases between. The CDR3 has 13 amino acids. From germline, CDR1 is LNHNV and CDR2 YYDKDF (reference sequence). This chain's CDR3 is CATSRVWRETQYF. CDR3 bases: TGTGCCACCAGCAGAGTTTGGAGAGAGACCCAGTACTTC. Based on the CDR3 plus reference TRBV15 and TRBJ2-5, the full variable domain is DAMVIQNPRYQVTQFGKPVTLSCSQTLNHNVMYWYQQKSSQAPKLLFHYYDKDFNNEADTPDNFQSRRPNTSFCFLDIRSPGLGDTAMYLCATSRVWRETQYFGPGTRLLVL.

CDR3 residues: CASSKVGPTMNTGELFF. DNA for the CDR3: TGTGCCAGCAGCAAGGTGGGACCGACGATGAACACCGGGGAGCTGTTTTTT. The gene calls are TRBV21-1 and TRBJ2-2; TRBD1 is the table's D call, not checked against the DNA. TRBV21-1 is labeled a pseudogene. The CDR3 has 17 residues.

V and J are TRBV7-3 and TRBJ2-3; tentative D call: TRBD1 (6 bases). The CDR3 extends over 14 amino acids. V was shortened by 5 bases and J by 5 bases, with 14 bases between the two germline ends. Germline V gene sequence: CDR1 SGHTA, CDR2 FQGTGA. This CDR3 reads CASSAAQGRDTQYF. CDR3 coding DNA: TGTGCCAGCAGCGCCGCCCAGGGGAGAGATACGCAGTATTTT. Full variable domain (remainder filled in from reference TRBV7-3 and TRBJ2-3): GAGVSQTPSNKVTEKGKYVELRCDPISGHTALYWYRQSLGQGPEFLIYFQGTGAADDSGLPNDRFFAVRPEGSVSTLKIQRTERGDSAVYLCASSAAQGRDTQYFGPGTRLTVL.